This T cell receptor beta chain was documented in a study of blood T cells in healthy people across ages. A second PCR of roughly 7 to 11 cycles used a sample-barcoded 5' primer and a J-beta primer mix. TCRdb passed the 5' RACE reads through MiXCR, listing each CDR3 protein once. Among hundreds of thousands of distinct CDR3 sequences, 55% to 65% were seen once, and the ten largest hold around a quarter. A single count supports this clonotype. The sample comprised blood. The sequence came from a man aged 25-40 years in good health.

CDR3 sequence: CASSQVREKLFF. Here the CDR3 DNA reads TGTGCCAGCAGCCAAGTACGAGAAAAACTGTTTTTT. The genes are TRBV3-1 and TRBJ1-4, with D hard to call. With 1 base removed from V and 8 bases from J, the gap between germline ends came to 5 bases. Germline V CDR1 and CDR2: LGHDT, YNNKEL (reference sequence). This CDR3 has 12 amino acids.